These 9 T cell receptor beta chains were sequenced from one sample in a study of T cell responses to AZD1222 COVID-19 vaccine. Assay used: immunoSEQ multiplex PCR; TCRdb lists only in-frame clones, some missing. The sample records 100,000 to 150,000 clones, roughly 91% being singletons. This material consisted of peripheral blood, taken on day 0 of AZD1222 vaccination. Source of these receptors: an adult in good health.

The J gene is TRBJ1-5, the V gene TRBV2, with a tentative D call TRBD1 (6 bases). CDR1 and CDR2 from the germline V gene are SNHLY and FYNNEI. CDR3 length: 18 amino acids. V was clipped by 4 bases and J by 8 bases, with 27 bases between them. This chain's CDR3 is CASSGPTTSTGLAKPQHF. The CDR3 DNA follows: TGTGCCAGCAGTGGTCCCACCACTTCGACAGGCTTAGCGAAGCCCCAGCATTTT.

V gene TRBV5-1 combines with J gene TRBJ2-7, with a tentative D call TRBD1 (6 bases). CDR1 and CDR2 from the germline V gene are SGHRS and YFSETQ. The CDR3 has 15 residues. Trimming left V 4 bases short and J 7 bases short, with 21 bases between. CDR3 sequence: CASSDIGQMSREQYF. Written as DNA, the CDR3 is TGCGCCAGCAGCGACATAGGACAGATGAGTAGGGAGCAGTACTTC.

The J gene is TRBJ2-3, the V gene TRBV5-6, with 9 bases that match TRBD2. The J segment lost 2 bases and the V segment lost 0 bases, leaving 10 bases of the junction unmatched. Looked up from germline, CDR1 is SGHDT and CDR2 is YYEEEE. CDR3 size: 18 residues. The CDR3 bases are TGTGCCAGCAGCTTGGCCCAATCTAGCGGGGCCTTCACAGATACGCAGTATTTT. This sequence encodes CASSLAQSSGAFTDTQYF.

The gene calls are TRBV4-1 and TRBJ2-3; D unclear. Germline V lookup: CDR1 MGHRA, CDR2 YSYEKL. The length of the CDR3 is 14 residues. The V gene lost 0 bases and the J gene lost 1 base, with 5 bases spanning the gap. The CDR3 region is CASSQDRGTDTQYF. In nucleotides, the CDR3 is TGCGCCAGCAGCCAAGATAGGGGCACAGATACGCAGTATTTT.

The V call is TRBV6-5, the J call TRBJ1-3; D gene uncertain. This CDR3 region has 15 residues. V was pared by 6 bases and J by 0 bases, with 12 bases between. Germline V lookup: CDR1 MNHEY, CDR2 SVGAGI. The CDR3 DNA reads TGTGCCAGCAGGAACTACGAACTCTCTGGAAACACCATATATTTT. Its translation is CASRNYELSGNTIYF.

This sequence joins TRBV7-8 and TRBJ2-3; perhaps TRBD2 as D (5 bases). The CDR3 runs to 15 residues. Germline V lookup: CDR1 SGHVS, CDR2 FQNEAQ. Trimming shortened V by 4 bases and J by 6 bases, and 17 bases separated the two germline ends. The DNA for the CDR3 is TGTGCCAGCAGCTCCCTTTTTCCGGGGATCGATACGCAGTATTTT. Protein sequence: CASSSLFPGIDTQYF.

CDR3 bases: TGTGCCTGTGGACAGGGAGCTGGGGCCAACGTCCTGACTTTC. It encodes CACGQGAGANVLTF. V and J are TRBV30 and TRBJ2-6; 8 bases agree with TRBD1. This CDR3 has 14 amino acids. Germline V gives CDR1 GTSNPN, CDR2 SVGIG (reference sequence). The V gene end was trimmed by 6 bases and the J gene end by 2 bases; junction bases not matched to a gene: 3.

The CDR3 spells CASSLNAQNTEAFF. The CDR3 DNA follows: TGTGCCAGCAGCTTAAACGCGCAAAACACTGAAGCTTTCTTT. The rearrangement links TRBV7-9 to TRBJ1-1; D unclear. Trimming stripped 2 bases from V and 2 bases from J, with 9 bases between. Germline CDR1 SEHNR, CDR2 FQNEAQ (reference sequence). The length of the CDR3 is 14 residues. Full variable domain (missing parts from reference TRBV7-9 and TRBJ1-1): DTGVSQNPRHKITKRGQNVTFRCDPISEHNRLYWYRQTLGQGPEFLTYFQNEAQLEKSRLLSDRFSAERPKGSFSTLEIQRTEQGDSAMYLCASSLNAQNTEAFFGQGTRLTVV.

The V gene is TRBV29-1, the J gene TRBJ1-5, with D perhaps matching TRBD1 (5 bases). Trimming removed 0 bases at V and 6 bases at J, with 9 bases between. Germline CDR1 and CDR2: SQVTM and ANQGSEA. The CDR3 loop spans 13 amino acids. CDR3 loop: CSVEEGVGQPQHF. In nucleotides, the CDR3 is TGCAGCGTTGAAGAAGGGGTTGGTCAGCCCCAGCATTTT.